Below, 13 T cell receptor beta chains from the same sample are listed, as sequenced in a study of T cell repertoires in cytomegalovirus infection (dated by TCRdb to between 2017 and 2020). The data were produced on an Illumina HiSeq 1500. TCRdb applied fastp at Q25 and MiXCR to the public reads, then kept only in-frame beta chains. Merged by CDR3 protein, the rows form single entries marked with the most common genes and DNA. This sample comprises fewer than 700,000 distinct CDR3 sequences, 24% of them detected only once. Less than 10% of the sample comes from the top ten. Sequencing was performed on CD8+ T cells from PBMCs. Receptor source: a human donor in good health (CMV status not recorded). Some clones in this sample may be carry-over from other donors' samples.

The chain employs TRBV6-5 and TRBJ1-1, with D unresolved. V was trimmed by 7 bases and J by 0 bases, leaving 12 bases between them. The germline V gene encodes CDR1 MNHEY and CDR2 SVGAGI. The CDR3 has 14 amino acids. As DNA, the CDR3 is TGTGCCAGCACCTCCCCGGGCGTGAACACTGAAGCTTTCTTT. Its translation: CASTSPGVNTEAFF.

This clonotype was recorded many times. The chain links TRBV7-6 to TRBJ1-1, with D perhaps matching TRBD1 (5 bases). V was cut by 6 bases and J by 4 bases, with 24 bases left in between. This CDR3 contains 17 residues. CDR1 and CDR2 from the germline V gene are SGHVS and FNYEAQ. CDR3 DNA: TGTGCCAGCAGTTACGACCGGGCAGGGCGGTGGGGCACTGAAGCTTTCTTT. Amino acid sequence: CASSYDRAGRWGTEAFF. Filled out from reference TRBV7-6 and TRBJ1-1, the complete variable domain reads GAGVSQSPRYKVTKRGQDVALRCDPISGHVSLYWYRQALGQGPEFLTYFNYEAQQDKSGLPNDRFSAERPEGSISTLTIQRTEQRDSAMYRCASSYDRAGRWGTEAFFGQGTRLTVV.

As concerns this clonotype: The germline gene is not matched at one end of the junction; a read error may be the cause. CDR3 residues: CVSSERRSSYNEQFF. The CDR3, as DNA: TGTGTCAGCAGTGAAAGGAGAAGCTCCTACAATGAGCAGTTCTTC. The rearrangement links TRBV2 to TRBJ2-1, with D unresolved. Germline assignment: CDR1 SNHLY and CDR2 FYNNEI. This CDR3 has 15 amino acids.

This clonotype came up a few times. The chain couples TRBV5-1 to TRBJ2-2, with D possibly being TRBD1 or TRBD2 (6 bases each). The CDR3 sequence is 14 residues long. Trimming took 7 bases from V and 1 from J, leaving 11 bases between them. Germline V gene lookup returns CDR1 SGHRS and CDR2 YFSETQ. CDR3 sequence: CASLGGQNTGELFF. In DNA form, the CDR3 reads TGCGCCAGCCTCGGGGGCCAGAACACCGGGGAGCTGTTTTTT.

This clonotype turned up a few times. The rearrangement uses TRBV7-8 and TRBJ1-1, with a weak D call TRBD1 (5 bases). CDR1 is SGHVS, CDR2 FQNEAQ, per germline. The V end lost 5 bases, the J end lost 3 bases, and 16 bases lay between the germline ends. The CDR3 consists of 15 residues. Here the CDR3 DNA reads TGTGCCAGCAGCCCCAGATGGGGGGAGGACACTGAAGCTTTCTTT. As protein: CASSPRWGEDTEAFF.

This clonotype turned up a few times. V gene TRBV6-6 combines with J gene TRBJ2-2; no clear D. Trimming took 7 bases from V and 2 from J, leaving 5 bases between them. The CDR3 runs 12 residues. Germline V CDR1 and CDR2: MNHNY, SVGAGI (reference sequence). The CDR3 loop reads CASTVNTGELFF. CDR3 nucleotides: TGTGCCAGCACAGTCAACACCGGGGAGCTGTTTTTT.

This rearrangement joins TRBV28 to TRBJ2-1, with a weak D call TRBD2 (7 bases). Germline lookup yields CDR1 MDHEN and CDR2 SYDVKM. The CDR3 is 14 amino acids. The V end was cut by 6 bases, the J end by 5 bases, with 14 bases between. CDR3 sequence (DNA): TGTGCCAGCAGCCCCGGCGGGGGCGACAATGAGCAGTTCTTC. Translation gives CASSPGGGDNEQFF.

This clonotype was seen repeatedly, ten times or more. J is TRBJ2-2 and V is TRBV10-2; TRBD1 might be the D (5 bases). The germline gives CDR1 WSHSY, CDR2 SAAADI. The CDR3 is made up of 17 amino acids. With 2 bases removed from V and 1 base from J, the gap between germline ends came to 14 bases. CDR3 in amino acids: CASSERGITLNTGELFF. DNA for the CDR3: TGCGCCAGCAGTGAGAGGGGTATCACCCTGAACACCGGGGAGCTGTTTTTT.

This clonotype has ten or more counts. V usage is TRBV6-2 or TRBV6-3 and J usage is TRBJ1-5; D not resolved. CDR3 size: 14 residues. Germline CDR1 reads MNHEY; CDR2 reads SVGEGT. The V end lost 8 bases, the J end lost 0 bases, and 11 bases lay between the germline ends. CDR3 sequence reads: CASDSRDSNQPQHF. CDR3 sequence (DNA): TGTGCCAGCGACTCCCGGGATAGCAATCAGCCCCAGCATTTT.

This clonotype was seen ten or more times. This sequence joins TRBV7-8 and TRBJ2-1; 9 positions agree with TRBD2. The ends lost 5 bases at V and 3 bases at J; junction bases unmatched: 14. This CDR3 is built from 18 residues. Looked up from germline, CDR1 is SGHVS and CDR2 is FQNEAQ. This CDR3 is CASSRRQGWTSDYNEQFF. CDR3 in DNA: TGTGCCAGCAGCCGGAGGCAGGGGTGGACTAGCGACTACAATGAGCAGTTCTTC.

This chain uses TRBV20-1 with TRBJ2-3; 8 bases map to TRBD1. The V gene's germline CDR1 is DFQATT and CDR2 SNEGSKA (reference sequence). The CDR3 length is 15 residues. The V segment lost 4 bases and the J segment 0 bases; nucleotides outside the gene matches: 6. The CDR3: CSATDREESTDTQYF. The CDR3 DNA sequence: TGCAGTGCTACGGACAGGGAGGAGAGCACAGATACGCAGTATTTT.

There are many counts of this clonotype. The chain is built from TRBV6-6 and TRBJ2-2, with 9 bases fitting TRBD1. With V trimmed by 6 bases and J by 4 bases, 6 bases remained unmatched. CDR1 is MNHNY, CDR2 SVGAGI, per germline (reference sequence). The CDR3 totals 15 residues. DNA for the CDR3: TGTGCCAGCAGCTTACAGGGGGCGATCACCGGGGAGCTGTTTTTT. It encodes CASSLQGAITGELFF.

The V and J genes are TRBV6-2 or TRBV6-3 and TRBJ2-7; 11 bases are shared with TRBD1. CDR1 and CDR2 (germline): MNHEY, SVGEGT. The V and J ends lost 7 bases and 1 base, in that order; junction bases with no gene match: 12. The CDR3 is 17 amino acids. DNA of the CDR3: TGTGCCAGCACCGCCGGGACAGGGGGAAGCCGATCCTACGAGCAGTACGTC. Amino acid sequence: CASTAGTGGSRSYEQYV.